This T cell receptor beta chain was profiled in a study of blood T cell repertoires in COVID-19. Looking at the study overall: Samples of COVID-19 (acute and convalescent) were obtained from the United States, Italy and Spain. Sources were T cells, B-cell-depleted T cells, or PBMCs; the material itself was cDNA or gDNA.

Germline V gene sequence: CDR1 LNHDA, CDR2 SQIVND (reference sequence). The CDR3 covers 14 residues. V gave up 6 bases and J gave up 12 bases; unmatched junction bases: 12. Authors' data handling: Estimation of nucleated cell counts relied on the amplification of reference gene primers. The data were produced by immunoSEQ multiplex PCR, yet TCRdb's version contains in-frame clones alone and is incomplete. D and trimming were read from the DNA, whereas the V and J calls and clone size are those reported in that table. The table includes over 75,000 clones, roughly 79% detected once. The sample taken for sequencing was peripheral blood. The receptor was derived from a human donor in a cohort sampled during active COVID-19. The chain uses TRBV19 and TRBJ2-5, with 11 bases identical to TRBD2. This CDR3 is CASRETSGTRREYF. Here the CDR3 DNA reads TGTGCCAGTAGGGAGACTAGCGGGACTCGGAGAGAGTACTTC.